This passage covers 24 T cell receptor beta chains from one sample sequenced in a study of neoadjuvant anti-PD-1 for oral cavity cancer. Here immunoSEQ multiplex PCR was the method, and the copy in TCRdb shows in-frame clones only, minus some. This sample has about 72,000 clones, with about 86% found just once. Specimen: PBMCs, collected before nivolumab (anti-PD-1) treatment. These receptors were collected from a person aged 35-79 years with oral cavity squamous cell carcinoma.

V and J are TRBV25-1 and TRBJ1-5; D is possibly TRBD1 (6 bases). The germline CDR1 and CDR2 sequences are MGHDK and SYGVNS. V lost 0 bases, J lost 5 bases, and 11 bases lay in between. The CDR3 sequence is 15 residues long. The CDR3 DNA reads TGTGCCAGCAGTGAATATGGGGGCGGGGATCAGCCCCAGCATTTT. Protein product: CASSEYGGGDQPQHF.

This clone was recorded once. The genes are TRBV15 and TRBJ2-7, with no clear D. V lost 1 base and J lost 4, with 17 bases in between. The CDR3 runs to 16 residues. Germline V gene lookup returns CDR1 LNHNV and CDR2 YYDKDF (reference sequence). CDR3 region: CATSRVYGPITYEQYF. The CDR3 nucleotides read TGTGCCACCAGCAGAGTTTACGGACCGATAACATACGAGCAGTACTTC.

The rearrangement links TRBV11-2 to TRBJ2-2; TRBD2 agrees at 9 bases. The germline V gene has CDR1 SGHAT and CDR2 FQNNGV. The CDR3 length is 17 residues. Trimming cost V 3 bases and J 2 bases; bases outside gene matches: 7. The CDR3: CASSFPREGHNTGELFF. For the CDR3, the DNA is TGTGCCAGCAGCTTCCCGCGGGAGGGCCACAACACCGGGGAGCTGTTTTTT.

As regards this clone: Other DNA sequences in the sample encode the same CDR3. V and J are TRBV7-9 and TRBJ2-7; D gene uncertain. This CDR3 contains 12 residues. V dropped 1 base and J dropped 3 bases, with 4 bases sitting between them. CDR1 is SEHNR, CDR2 FQNEAQ, per germline (reference sequence). CDR3 region: CASSLVGYEQYF. CDR3 bases: TGTGCCAGCAGCTTAGTAGGCTACGAGCAGTACTTC.

V usage is TRBV6-5 and J usage is TRBJ2-5; 11 nucleotides line up with TRBD1. The V and J ends lost 2 bases and 4 bases, in that order; junction bases with no gene match: 3. CDR1 is MNHEY and CDR2 is SVGAGI in the germline V gene. This CDR3 region has 15 residues. The CDR3 protein is CASSYGQGAGETQYF. The CDR3 DNA reads TGTGCCAGCAGTTACGGACAGGGGGCGGGAGAGACCCAGTACTTC.

The chain couples TRBV4-1 to TRBJ2-3; D possibly matches TRBD1 or TRBD2 (6 bases each). CDR3 size: 17 residues. V was shortened by 6 bases and J by 0 bases, with 19 bases between the two germline ends. The germline V gene encodes CDR1 MGHRA and CDR2 YSYEKL. The CDR3 is CASRPGAGGWSTDTQYF. DNA for the CDR3: TGCGCCAGCAGGCCGGGGGCCGGCGGGTGGAGCACAGATACGCAGTATTTT.

The count of this clone is one. The CDR3 coding sequence is TGTGCCAGCAGCCCAGGTAGTCCAGGGGGCCGTTCACCCCTCCACTTT. Its translation: CASSPGSPGGRSPLHF. J is TRBJ1-6 and V is TRBV7-8, with 8 bases matching TRBD1. V gave up 5 bases and J gave up 9 bases; unmatched junction bases: 12. The CDR3 runs 16 residues. Per germline, CDR1 SGHVS and CDR2 FQNEAQ.

V and J are TRBV4-1 and TRBJ2-5; D is uncertain. The germline V gene has CDR1 MGHRA and CDR2 YSYEKL. V lost 1 base and J 5 bases, leaving 8 bases between the germline ends. This CDR3 is built from 13 residues. CDR3 nucleotides: TGCGCCAGCAGCCAAGCCGCCTCTGAGACCCAGTACTTC. Its protein product is CASSQAASETQYF.

This clone showed up just once. The J gene is TRBJ2-1, the V gene TRBV5-4; weak D call: TRBD2 (6 bases). Germline V gene data show CDR1 as SGHNT and CDR2 as YYREEE (reference sequence). The CDR3 length is 17 residues. Trimming shortened V by 4 bases and J by 1 base, and 18 bases separated the two germline ends. The CDR3 protein is CASSPTAGTGSYNEQFF. In DNA form, the CDR3 reads TGTGCCAGCAGCCCGACGGCCGGGACTGGGTCCTACAATGAGCAGTTCTTC.

This clone was found a few times. The chain links TRBV9 to TRBJ1-1; D not resolved. Per the germline V gene, CDR1 is SGDLS and CDR2 is YYNGEE. The CDR3 has 16 residues. The V end was cut by 1 base, the J end by 3 bases, with 16 bases between. The CDR3, as DNA: TGTGCCAGCAGCGTACCCAATGAGATTTTGGACACTGAAGCTTTCTTT. Translating gives CASSVPNEILDTEAFF. Drawing the rest from reference TRBV9 and TRBJ1-1, the complete variable domain is DSGVTQTPKHLITATGQRVTLRCSPRSGDLSVYWYQQSLDQGLQFLIQYYNGEERAKGNILERFSAQQFPDLHSELNLSSLELGDSALYFCASSVPNEILDTEAFFGQGTRLTVV.

The rearrangement joins TRBV12-5 to TRBJ2-5; D might be TRBD2 (5 bases). The CDR3 totals 13 residues. The germline gives CDR1 LGHNT, CDR2 FRNRAP. The V gene lost 3 bases and the J gene lost 9 bases, with 14 bases spanning the gap. The CDR3 here is CASGFPPRRAQYF. CDR3 in DNA: TGTGCTAGTGGTTTCCCGCCCCGGCGGGCCCAGTACTTC.

V gene TRBV27 combines with J gene TRBJ2-7, with D unresolved. CDR3 length: 17 amino acids. Germline lookup yields CDR1 MNHEY and CDR2 SMNVEV (reference sequence). Trimming pared 3 bases from V and 0 bases from J, leaving 18 bases between. Here the CDR3 DNA reads TGTGCCAGCAGTTTTCTGCGGAGCGAGATACTCTCCTACGAGCAGTACTTC. Its protein product is CASSFLRSEILSYEQYF.

The chain uses TRBV2 and TRBJ2-7; TRBD2 aligns across 9 bases. In germline, CDR1 is SNHLY, CDR2 FYNNEI. V was pared by 1 base and J by 0 bases, with 13 bases of the junction left unmatched. This CDR3 contains 19 residues. The CDR3 loop is CASSEGWAGTSLGSYEQYF. CDR3 nucleotide sequence: TGTGCCAGCAGTGAAGGTTGGGCCGGGACTAGCTTGGGCTCCTACGAGCAGTACTTC.

The chain couples TRBV5-1 to TRBJ2-3; D may be TRBD1 (6 bases). The CDR3 extends over 14 amino acids. Trimming took 0 bases from V and 3 from J, leaving 8 bases between them. Per germline, CDR1 SGHRS and CDR2 YFSETQ. The DNA of the CDR3 is TGCGCCAGCAGCTTGGGGGGGCCAACAGATACGCAGTATTTT. It encodes CASSLGGPTDTQYF.

The CDR3 protein is CASSLAPQETQYF. In nucleotides, the CDR3 is TGTGCCAGCAGCCTGGCCCCCCAAGAGACCCAGTACTTC. The gene calls are TRBV14 and TRBJ2-5; D remains ambiguous. Germline values: CDR1 SGHDN, CDR2 FVKESK. Trimming pared 4 bases from V and 1 base from J, leaving 7 bases between. The CDR3 spans 13 residues. The variable domain in full, completed from reference TRBV14 and TRBJ2-5, reads EAGVTQFPSHSVIEKGQTVTLRCDPISGHDNLYWYRRVMGKEIKFLLHFVKESKQDESGMPNNRFLAERTGGTYSTLKVQPAELEDSGVYFCASSLAPQETQYFGPGTRLLVL.

The V gene is TRBV9, the J gene TRBJ2-7; the D gene is possibly TRBD2 (6 bases). CDR1 is SGDLS and CDR2 is YYNGEE in the germline V gene. V was trimmed by 2 bases and J by 3 bases, leaving 21 bases between them. The CDR3 consists of 17 residues. The CDR3 is CASSVISGVLGGYEQYF. CDR3 sequence (DNA): TGTGCCAGCAGCGTTATTAGCGGTGTCCTTGGGGGCTACGAGCAGTACTTC.

V usage is TRBV28 and J usage is TRBJ1-2; 9 bases match TRBD1. There are 15 residues in the CDR3. V gave up 4 bases and J gave up 5 bases; unmatched junction bases: 8. Per germline, CDR1 MDHEN and CDR2 SYDVKM. DNA for the CDR3: TGTGCCAGCAGTTGGGACTCCGGGACAGGGTATGGCTACACCTTC. Translated: CASSWDSGTGYGYTF.

The gene calls are TRBV7-9 and TRBJ2-1; unclear D gene. V gave up 1 base and J gave up 7 bases, with 8 bases separating them. The CDR3 runs 13 residues. The V gene's germline CDR1 is SEHNR and CDR2 FQNEAQ (reference sequence). CDR3 in amino acids: CASSLVEGNEQFF. Here the CDR3 DNA reads TGTGCCAGCAGCTTAGTCGAAGGGAATGAGCAGTTCTTC.

This chain connects TRBV4-2 to TRBJ1-4; D is perhaps TRBD1 (6 bases). There are 15 residues in the CDR3. The ends were cut back, 0 bases at V and 7 bases at J, with 12 bases in the middle. Germline V gene data show CDR1 as LGHNA and CDR2 as YNFKEQ. CDR3 amino acids: CASSQEGGGLEKLFF. As DNA, the CDR3 is TGTGCCAGCAGCCAAGAAGGGGGGGGCCTTGAAAAACTGTTTTTT.

There are a few counts of this clone. CDR3 in amino acids: CASSSERPDKNGYTF. The CDR3 DNA reads TGTGCCAGCAGCTCGGAGAGGCCGGATAAGAATGGCTACACCTTC. This chain links TRBV7-8 with TRBJ1-2; D gene unclear. The germline V and J ends were trimmed by 4 bases and 6 bases, with 18 bases remaining between them. The CDR3 loop spans 15 amino acids. Germline CDR1 SGHVS, CDR2 FQNEAQ.

Worth noting for this clone: A junction end diverges from the germline sequence, so it may reflect a read error. The V and J genes are TRBV30 and TRBJ1-2; maybe TRBD1 (6 bases). The V gene's germline CDR1 is GTSNPN and CDR2 SVGIG (reference sequence). CDR3 length: 15 residues. The CDR3 region is CAWSEALTGSRGYIF. The CDR3 nucleotides are TGTGCCTGGAGTGAGGCTCTCACAGGGTCTAGAGGCTACATCTTC.

The table lists this clone with a count of one. The V call is TRBV29-1, the J call TRBJ2-2, with 8 bases identical to TRBD1. Trimming took 6 bases from V and 3 from J; bases not matched to a gene: 6. This CDR3 contains 14 residues. Germline V gives CDR1 SQVTM, CDR2 ANQGSEA. The DNA for the CDR3 is TGCAGCGTGGGGACAGGTTTAGACACCGGGGAGCTGTTTTTT. Translating it yields CSVGTGLDTGELFF.

This chain joins TRBV6-1 and TRBJ2-3, with 10 bases identical to TRBD2. Per the germline V gene, CDR1 is MNHNS and CDR2 is SASEGT. Trimming at V came to 6 bases and at J to 5 bases, leaving 8 bases not matched to a gene. The CDR3 loop spans 15 amino acids. The CDR3 nucleotides read TGTGCCAGCAGAAGCGGGACTAGCGACGGAGATACGCAGTATTTT. This encodes CASRSGTSDGDTQYF.

The genes are TRBV18 and TRBJ2-5, with D perhaps matching TRBD1 or TRBD2 (7 bases each). This CDR3 has 16 amino acids. Germline V gives CDR1 KGHSH, CDR2 LQKENI. V was shortened by 6 bases and J by 4 bases, with 21 bases between the two germline ends. CDR3 in amino acids: CASSPRGGDWAETQYF. The CDR3 nucleotides read TGTGCCAGCTCCCCCAGGGGGGGAGATTGGGCAGAGACCCAGTACTTC.